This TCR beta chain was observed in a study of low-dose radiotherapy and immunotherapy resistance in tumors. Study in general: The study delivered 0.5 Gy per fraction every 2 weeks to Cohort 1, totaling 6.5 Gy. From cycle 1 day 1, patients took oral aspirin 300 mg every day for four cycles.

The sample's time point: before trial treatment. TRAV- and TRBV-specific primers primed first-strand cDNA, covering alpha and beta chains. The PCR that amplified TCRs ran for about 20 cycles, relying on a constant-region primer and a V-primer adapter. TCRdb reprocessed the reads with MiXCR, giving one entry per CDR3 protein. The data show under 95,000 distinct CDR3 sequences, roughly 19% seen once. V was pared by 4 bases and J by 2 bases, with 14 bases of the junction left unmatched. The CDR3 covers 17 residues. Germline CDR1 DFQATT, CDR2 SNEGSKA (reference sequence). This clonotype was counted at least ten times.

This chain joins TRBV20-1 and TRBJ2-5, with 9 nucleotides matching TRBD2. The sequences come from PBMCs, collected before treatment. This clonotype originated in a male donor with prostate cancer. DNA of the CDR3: TGCAGTGCTAAAGCCCGCAGGGGCGGGGGGGATCAAGAGACCCAGTACTTC. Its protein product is CSAKARRGGGDQETQYF.